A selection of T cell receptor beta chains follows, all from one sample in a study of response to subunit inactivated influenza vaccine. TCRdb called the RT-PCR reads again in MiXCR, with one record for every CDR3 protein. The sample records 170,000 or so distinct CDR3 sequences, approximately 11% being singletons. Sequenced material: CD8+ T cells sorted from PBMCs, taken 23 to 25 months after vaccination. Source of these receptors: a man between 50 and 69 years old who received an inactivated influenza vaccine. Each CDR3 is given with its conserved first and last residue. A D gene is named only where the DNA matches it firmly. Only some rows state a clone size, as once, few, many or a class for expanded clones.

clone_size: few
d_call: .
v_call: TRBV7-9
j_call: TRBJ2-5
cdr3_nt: TGTGCCAGCAGTTCGACGGCAGGCCGATCCCAAGAGACCCAGTACTTC
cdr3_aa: CASSSTAGRSQETQYF

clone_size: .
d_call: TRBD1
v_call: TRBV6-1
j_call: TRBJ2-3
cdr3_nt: TGTGCCAGCAGCAATACCGGGGACAGGCTAAGCACAGATACGCAGTATTTT
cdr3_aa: CASSNTGDRLSTDTQYF

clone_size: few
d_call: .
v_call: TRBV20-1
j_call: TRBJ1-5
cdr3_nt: TGCAGTGCTAGAGGTTTCCCGGAATCAGATCAGCCCCAGCATTTT
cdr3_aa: CSARGFPESDQPQHF

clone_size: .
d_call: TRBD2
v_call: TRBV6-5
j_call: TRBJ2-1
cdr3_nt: TGTGCCAGCAGTTACTTCCCCCAGCGGGGGGGCCCCAATGAGCAGTTCTTC
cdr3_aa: CASSYFPQRGGPNEQFF

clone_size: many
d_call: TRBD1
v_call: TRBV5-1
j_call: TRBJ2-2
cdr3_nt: TGCGCCAGCAGCGTCGGGACAGTTAACACCGGGGAGCTGTTTTTT
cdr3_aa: CASSVGTVNTGELFF

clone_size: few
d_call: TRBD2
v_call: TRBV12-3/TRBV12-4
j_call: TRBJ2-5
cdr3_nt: TGTGCCAGCAGTTTAGACGGGGGGGCATTACAAGAGACCCAGTACTTC
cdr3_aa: CASSLDGGALQETQYF

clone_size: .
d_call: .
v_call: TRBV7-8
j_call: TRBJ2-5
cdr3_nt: TGTGCCAGCAGCACAAACAGGGTCCAAGAGACCCAGTACTTC
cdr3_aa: CASSTNRVQETQYF

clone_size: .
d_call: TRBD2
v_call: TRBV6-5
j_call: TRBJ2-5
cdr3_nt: TGTGCCAGCAGTTCTAGCGGGGGGGCCGGAGAGACCCAGTACTTC
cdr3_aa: CASSSSGGAGETQYF

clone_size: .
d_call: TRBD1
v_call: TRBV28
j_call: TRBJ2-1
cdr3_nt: TGTGCCAGCAGTTCCGGGACAGGGGCGTACAATGAGCAGTTCTTC
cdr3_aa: CASSSGTGAYNEQFF

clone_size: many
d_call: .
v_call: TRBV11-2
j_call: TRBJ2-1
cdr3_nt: TGTGCCAGCAGAGGAAAATACAATGAGCAGTTCTTC
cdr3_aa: CASRGKYNEQFF

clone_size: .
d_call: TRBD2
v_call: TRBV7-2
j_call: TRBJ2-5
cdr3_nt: TGTGCCAGCAGCTTAGGAGGACTAGCGGAGCAAGAGACCCAGTACTTC
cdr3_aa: CASSLGGLAEQETQYF

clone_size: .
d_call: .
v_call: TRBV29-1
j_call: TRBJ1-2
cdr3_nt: TGCAGCGTTGAGGTCAGGGGCCCTAACTATGGCTACACCTTC
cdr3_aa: CSVEVRGPNYGYTF

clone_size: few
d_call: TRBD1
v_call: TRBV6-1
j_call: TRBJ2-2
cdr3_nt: TGTGCCAGCAGTCGAATGGGGCAGGGGGCAGGTGGGGAGCTGTTTTTT
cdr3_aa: CASSRMGQGAGGELFF

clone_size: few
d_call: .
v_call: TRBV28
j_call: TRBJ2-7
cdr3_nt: TGTGCCAGCAGGGCACTATCGGGACATATTTCCTACGAGCAGTACTTC
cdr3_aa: CASRALSGHISYEQYF

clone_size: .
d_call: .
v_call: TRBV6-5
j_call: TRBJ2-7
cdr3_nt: TGTGCCAGCAGTTACAACCGGGACTTCTACACCTACGAGCAGTACTTC
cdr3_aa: CASSYNRDFYTYEQYF

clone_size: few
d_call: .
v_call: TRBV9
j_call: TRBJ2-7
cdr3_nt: TGTGCCAGCAGCGTAGCGGGGGCGCAAGACGAGCAGTACTTC
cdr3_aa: CASSVAGAQDEQYF

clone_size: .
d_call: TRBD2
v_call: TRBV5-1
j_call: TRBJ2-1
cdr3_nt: TGCGCCAGCAGCTCTAAAACTAGCGGGAGAATTAATGAGCAGTTCTTC
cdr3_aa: CASSSKTSGRINEQFF

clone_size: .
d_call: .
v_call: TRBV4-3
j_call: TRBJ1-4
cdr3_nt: TGCGCCAGCAGCCAAGATTCGGGCGCGGGGGAAAAACTGTTTTTT
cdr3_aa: CASSQDSGAGEKLFF

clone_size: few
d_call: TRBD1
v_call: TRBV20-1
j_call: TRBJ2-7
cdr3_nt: TGCAGTGCTACCAGGACAGGTGGGGCCGTATACTACGAGCAGTACTTC
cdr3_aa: CSATRTGGAVYYEQYF

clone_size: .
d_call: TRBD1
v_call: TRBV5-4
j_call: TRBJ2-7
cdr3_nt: TGTGCCAGCAGCTTGTTCCCCAGGGGGCACCACGAGCAGTACTTC
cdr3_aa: CASSLFPRGHHEQYF

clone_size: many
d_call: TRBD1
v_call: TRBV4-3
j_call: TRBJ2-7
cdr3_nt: TGCGCCAGCAGCTCTTACAGGGGTACCTACGAGCAGTACTTC
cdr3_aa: CASSSYRGTYEQYF

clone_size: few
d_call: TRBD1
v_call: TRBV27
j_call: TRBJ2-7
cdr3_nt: TGTGCCAGCAGTTGGACAGGGGCCAGTACCTACGAGCAGTACTTC
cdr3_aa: CASSWTGASTYEQYF

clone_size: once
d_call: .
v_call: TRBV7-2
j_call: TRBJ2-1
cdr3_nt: TGTGCCAGCAGCTTAGGTGGGTATTCCTACAATGAGCAGTTCTTC
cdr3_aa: CASSLGGYSYNEQFF

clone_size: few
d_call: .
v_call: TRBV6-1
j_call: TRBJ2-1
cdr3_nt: TGTGCCAGTACAGGAATTGCCTGGGGCAATGAGCAGTTCTTC
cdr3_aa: CASTGIAWGNEQFF

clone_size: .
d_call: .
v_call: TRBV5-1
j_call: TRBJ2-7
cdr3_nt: TGCGCCAGCAGCGCTTACCGGGTTTCAAGCTCCTACGAGCAGTACTTC
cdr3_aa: CASSAYRVSSSYEQYF

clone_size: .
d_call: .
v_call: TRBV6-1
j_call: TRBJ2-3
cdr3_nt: TGTGCCAGCGGCGGGTGGGGAAACACAGATACGCAGTATTTT
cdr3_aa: CASGGWGNTDTQYF

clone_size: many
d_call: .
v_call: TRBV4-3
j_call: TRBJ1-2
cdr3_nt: TGCGCCAGCAGCCAAGATCGTCGGGGAGGCTACACCTTC
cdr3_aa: CASSQDRRGGYTF

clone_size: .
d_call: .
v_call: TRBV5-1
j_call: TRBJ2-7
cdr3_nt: TGCGCTAGCGGTGGAGGGAGTCGAGACAGCTCCTACGAGCAGTACTTC
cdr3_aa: CASGGGSRDSSYEQYF

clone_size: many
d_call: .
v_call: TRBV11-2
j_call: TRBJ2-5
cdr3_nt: TGTGCCAGCAGCCAACGCTTGGCGCGGGGGCTTTTAATGGCCCAGTACTTC
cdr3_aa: CASSQRLARGLLMAQYF

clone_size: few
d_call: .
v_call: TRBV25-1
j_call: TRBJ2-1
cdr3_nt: TGTGCCAGCAGTGAATTTGAGCAGTTCTTC
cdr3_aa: CASSEFEQFF

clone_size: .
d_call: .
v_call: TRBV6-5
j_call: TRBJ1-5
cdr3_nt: TGTGCCAGCAGTTATCATCACCGGGACGGACTCAATCAGCCCCAGCATTTT
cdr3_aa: CASSYHHRDGLNQPQHF

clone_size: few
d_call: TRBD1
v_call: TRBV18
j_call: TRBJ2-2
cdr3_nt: TGTGCCAGCTCCCCCGCCGGGACAGGGCGAACCGGGGAGCTGTTTTTT
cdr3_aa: CASSPAGTGRTGELFF

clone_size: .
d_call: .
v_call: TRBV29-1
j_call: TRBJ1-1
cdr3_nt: TGCAGCGTTGAACGGGGGGCCCCTTGG
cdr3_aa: CSVERGAPW

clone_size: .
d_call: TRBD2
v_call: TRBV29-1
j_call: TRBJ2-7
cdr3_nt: TGCAGCGTTGTGCTAGCGGGAATCTACGAGCAGTACTTC
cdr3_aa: CSVVLAGIYEQYF

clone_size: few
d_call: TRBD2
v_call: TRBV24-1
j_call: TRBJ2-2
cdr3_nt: TGTGCCACCAGTGGCTCCGGGACTAACGTCTATGGGCTGTTTTTT
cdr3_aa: CATSGSGTNVYGLFF

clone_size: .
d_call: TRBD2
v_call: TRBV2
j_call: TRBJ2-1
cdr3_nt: TGTGCCAGTCCTGGGCTAGCGGAGACGAGCTACAATGAGCAGTTCTTC
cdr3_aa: CASPGLAETSYNEQFF

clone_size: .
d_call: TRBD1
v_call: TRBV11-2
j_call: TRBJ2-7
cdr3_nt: TGTGCCAGCAGCTTCTCGAGCGTGCGGGACAGGGACTATGAGCAGTACTTC
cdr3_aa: CASSFSSVRDRDYEQYF

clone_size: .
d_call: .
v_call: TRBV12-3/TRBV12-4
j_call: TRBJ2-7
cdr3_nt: TGTACCAGCAGCCCCCATGGGCCGTTCAACGAGCAGTACTTC
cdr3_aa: CTSSPHGPFNEQYF

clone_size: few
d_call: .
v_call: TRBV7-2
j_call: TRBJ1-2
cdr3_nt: TGTGCCAGCAGCCCCTCCGGGGTAGTCTGGACCTACACCTTC
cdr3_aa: CASSPSGVVWTYTF

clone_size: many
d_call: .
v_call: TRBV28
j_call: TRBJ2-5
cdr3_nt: TGTGCCAGCAGTTCGGGAGAGGTTAGGACCCAGTACTTC
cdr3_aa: CASSSGEVRTQYF

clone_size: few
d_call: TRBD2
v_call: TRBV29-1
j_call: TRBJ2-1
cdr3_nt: TGCAGCGTTGAAGCGGGCGGGGGGGAGTACAATGAGCAGTTCTTC
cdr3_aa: CSVEAGGGEYNEQFF

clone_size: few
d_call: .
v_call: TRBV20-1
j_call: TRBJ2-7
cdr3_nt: TGCAGTGCTAGAGATCATATGCGGACCTACGAGCAGTACTTC
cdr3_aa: CSARDHMRTYEQYF

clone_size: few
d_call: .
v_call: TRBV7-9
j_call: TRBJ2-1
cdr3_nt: TGTGCCAGCAGCTTCGGGACCAACGAGCAGTTCTTC
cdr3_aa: CASSFGTNEQFF

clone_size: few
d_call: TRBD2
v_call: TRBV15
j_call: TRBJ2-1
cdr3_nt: TGTGCCACCAGCGGACAGACCAATTCGCAAACTAGCGGGGGGCCGGGTGAGCAGTTCTTC
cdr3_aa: CATSGQTNSQTSGGPGEQFF

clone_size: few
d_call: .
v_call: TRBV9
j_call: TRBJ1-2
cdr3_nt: TGTGCCAGCAGCGTAGATACAGCCTATGGCTACACCTTC
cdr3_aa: CASSVDTAYGYTF

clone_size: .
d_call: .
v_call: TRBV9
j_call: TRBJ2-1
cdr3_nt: TGTGCCAGCAGCGTGGATCCGGGACTTACCTCCTACAATGAGCAGTTCTTC
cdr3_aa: CASSVDPGLTSYNEQFF

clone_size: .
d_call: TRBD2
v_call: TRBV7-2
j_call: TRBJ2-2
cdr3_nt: TGTGCCAGCAGCTTAGGGCTAGCGGGAGTTGGAACCGGGGAGCTGTTTTTT
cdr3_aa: CASSLGLAGVGTGELFF

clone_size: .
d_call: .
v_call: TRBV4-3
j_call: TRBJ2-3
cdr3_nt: TGCGCCAGCAGCCAAGATTCGGGACGGGTTCAAGATACGCAGTATTTT
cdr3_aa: CASSQDSGRVQDTQYF

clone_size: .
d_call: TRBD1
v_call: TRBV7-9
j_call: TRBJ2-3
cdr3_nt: TGTGCCAGCAGCTTAGCGCCGACAGGGACAGATACGCAGTATTTT
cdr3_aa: CASSLAPTGTDTQYF

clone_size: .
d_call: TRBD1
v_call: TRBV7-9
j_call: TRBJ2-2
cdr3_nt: TGTGCCAGCAGCAGCCGGGACAGGGTTACTACCGGGGAGCTGTTTTTT
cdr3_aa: CASSSRDRVTTGELFF

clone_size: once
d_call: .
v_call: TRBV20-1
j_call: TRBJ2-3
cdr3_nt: TGCAGCGCAGCCCGGGCGGGACGAAGCACAGATACGCAGTATTTT
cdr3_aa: CSAARAGRSTDTQYF

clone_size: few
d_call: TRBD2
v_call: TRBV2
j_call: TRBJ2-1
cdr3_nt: TGTGCCAGCAGTGGTCCGGGACTAGCGTCGGCTGAGCAGTTCTTC
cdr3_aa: CASSGPGLASAEQFF

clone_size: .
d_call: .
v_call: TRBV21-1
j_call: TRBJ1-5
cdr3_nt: TGTGCCAGCAGCAAAGGAGAGAGGGTAACCAATCAGCCCCAGCATTTT
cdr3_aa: CASSKGERVTNQPQHF

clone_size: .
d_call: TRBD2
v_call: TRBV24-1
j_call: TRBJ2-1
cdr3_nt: TGTGCCACCAGAGAAGGGACTAGCGCCAACAATGAGCAGTTCTTC
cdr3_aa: CATREGTSANNEQFF

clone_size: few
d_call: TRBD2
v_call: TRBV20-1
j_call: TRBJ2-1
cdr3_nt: TGCAGTGCTAAAGGAGGACTCGGGACTAGGATAGGCAATGAGCAGTTCTTC
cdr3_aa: CSAKGGLGTRIGNEQFF